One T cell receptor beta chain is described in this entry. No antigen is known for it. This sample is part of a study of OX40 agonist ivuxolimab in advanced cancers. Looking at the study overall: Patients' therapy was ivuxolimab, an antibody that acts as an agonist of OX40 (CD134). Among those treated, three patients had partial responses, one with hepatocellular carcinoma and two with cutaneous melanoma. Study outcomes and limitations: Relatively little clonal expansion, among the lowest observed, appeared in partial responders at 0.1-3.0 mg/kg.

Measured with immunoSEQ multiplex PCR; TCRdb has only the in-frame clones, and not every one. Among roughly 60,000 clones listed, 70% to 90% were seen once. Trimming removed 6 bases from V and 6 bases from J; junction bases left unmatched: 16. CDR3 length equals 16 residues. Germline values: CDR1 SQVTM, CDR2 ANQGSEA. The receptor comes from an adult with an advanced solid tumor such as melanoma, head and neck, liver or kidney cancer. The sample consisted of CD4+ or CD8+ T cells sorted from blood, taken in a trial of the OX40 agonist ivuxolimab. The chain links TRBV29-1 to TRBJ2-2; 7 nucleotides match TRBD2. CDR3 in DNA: TGCAGCGTACAAGGTCGGGGCGGGAGTAACTCCGGGGAGCTGTTTTTT. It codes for CSVQGRGGSNSGELFF.